This section outlines one T cell receptor (beta chain) sequence together with its context. Its antigen is unidentified. This record comes from a study of early T cells in non-severe SARS-CoV-2 infection. General study findings and limits: The matching step, a VDJdb search, favored anti-spike CD8 responses and missed private and CD4 specificities.

Using its own MiXCR run on the 5' RACE reads, TCRdb lists one record per CDR3 protein. The repertoire consists of 30,000 to 40,000 distinct CDR3 sequences, with less than 6.5% occurring once and the leading ten covering about 5.5%. The CDR3 spans 13 residues. CDR1 is SGHVS and CDR2 is FNYEAQ in the germline V gene. Trimming removed 0 bases at V and 3 bases at J, with 6 bases between. The J gene is TRBJ2-7, the V gene TRBV7-6; no clear D. This specimen was whole blood, taken at baseline. This sequence was found in an adult who was a healthcare worker with PCR-confirmed SARS-CoV-2 infection or an uninfected control (not recorded which). CDR3 in amino acids: CASSLAPDYEQYV. CDR3 DNA sequence: TGTGCCAGCAGCTTAGCTCCCGACTACGAGCAGTACGTC.